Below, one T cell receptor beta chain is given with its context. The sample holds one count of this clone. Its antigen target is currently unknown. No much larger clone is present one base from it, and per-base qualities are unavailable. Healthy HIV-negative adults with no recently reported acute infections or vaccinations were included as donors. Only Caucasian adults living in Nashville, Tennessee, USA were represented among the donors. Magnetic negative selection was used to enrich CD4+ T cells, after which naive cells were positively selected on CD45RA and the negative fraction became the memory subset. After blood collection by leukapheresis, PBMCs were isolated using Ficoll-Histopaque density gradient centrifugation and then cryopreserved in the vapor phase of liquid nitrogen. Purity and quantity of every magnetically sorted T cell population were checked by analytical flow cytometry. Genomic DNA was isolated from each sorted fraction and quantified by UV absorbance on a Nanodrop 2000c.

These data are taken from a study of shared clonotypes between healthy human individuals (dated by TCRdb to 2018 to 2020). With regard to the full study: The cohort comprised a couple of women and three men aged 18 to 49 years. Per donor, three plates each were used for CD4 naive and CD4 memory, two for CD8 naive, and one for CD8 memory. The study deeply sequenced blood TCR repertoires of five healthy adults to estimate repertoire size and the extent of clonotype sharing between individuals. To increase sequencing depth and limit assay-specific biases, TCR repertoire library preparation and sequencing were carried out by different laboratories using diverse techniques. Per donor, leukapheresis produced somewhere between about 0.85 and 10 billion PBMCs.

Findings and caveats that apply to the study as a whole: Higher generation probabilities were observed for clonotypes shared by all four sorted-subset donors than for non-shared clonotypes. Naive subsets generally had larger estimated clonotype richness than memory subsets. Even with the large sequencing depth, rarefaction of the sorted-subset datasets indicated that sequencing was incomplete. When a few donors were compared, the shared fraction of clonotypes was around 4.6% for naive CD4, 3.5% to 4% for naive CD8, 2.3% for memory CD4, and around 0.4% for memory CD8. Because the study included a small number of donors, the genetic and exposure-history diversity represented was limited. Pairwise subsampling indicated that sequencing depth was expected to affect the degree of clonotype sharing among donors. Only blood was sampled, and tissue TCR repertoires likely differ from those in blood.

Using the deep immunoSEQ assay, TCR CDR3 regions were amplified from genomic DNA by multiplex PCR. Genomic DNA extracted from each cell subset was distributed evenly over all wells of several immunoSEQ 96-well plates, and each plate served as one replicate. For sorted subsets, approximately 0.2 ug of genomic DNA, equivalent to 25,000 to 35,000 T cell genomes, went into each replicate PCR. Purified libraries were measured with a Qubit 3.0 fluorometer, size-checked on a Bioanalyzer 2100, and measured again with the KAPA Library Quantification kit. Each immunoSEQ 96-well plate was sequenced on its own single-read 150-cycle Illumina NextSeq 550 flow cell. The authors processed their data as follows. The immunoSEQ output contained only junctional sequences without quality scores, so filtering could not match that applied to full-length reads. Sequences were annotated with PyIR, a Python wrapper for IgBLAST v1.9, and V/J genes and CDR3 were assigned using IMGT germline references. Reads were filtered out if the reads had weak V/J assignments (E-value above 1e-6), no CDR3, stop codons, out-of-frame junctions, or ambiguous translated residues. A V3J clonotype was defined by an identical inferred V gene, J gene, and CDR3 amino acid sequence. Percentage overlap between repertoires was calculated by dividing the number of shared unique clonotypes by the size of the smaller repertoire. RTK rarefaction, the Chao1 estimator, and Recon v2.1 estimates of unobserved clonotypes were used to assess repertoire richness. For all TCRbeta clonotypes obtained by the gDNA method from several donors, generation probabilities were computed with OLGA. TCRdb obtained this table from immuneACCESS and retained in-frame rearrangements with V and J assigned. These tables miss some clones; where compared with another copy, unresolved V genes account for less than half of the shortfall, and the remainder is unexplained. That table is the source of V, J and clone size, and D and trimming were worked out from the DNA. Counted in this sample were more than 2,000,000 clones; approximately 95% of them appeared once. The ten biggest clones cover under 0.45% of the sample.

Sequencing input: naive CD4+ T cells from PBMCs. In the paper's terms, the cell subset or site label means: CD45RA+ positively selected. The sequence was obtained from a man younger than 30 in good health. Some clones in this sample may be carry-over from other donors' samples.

The bases are TGTGCCAGCTCACCAATGGGGCTAGCGGGAGGCTACAATGAGCAGTTCTTC. It is translated as CASSPMGLAGGYNEQFF. The chain joins TRBV18 to TRBJ2-1; TRBD2 matches 11 bases in the middle. The germline V gene yields KGHSH for CDR1 and LQKENI for CDR2. There are 17 amino acids in the CDR3, from cysteine to phenylalanine inclusive. Only the CDR3 DNA is retained, 51 bases long and in frame from the first base. Ends trimmed: V by 2 bases, J by 3 bases; bases unmatched to a gene: 6.